The present entry profiles one TCR beta chain with its context. Its antigen is still unknown. CDR1 is MGHRA, CDR2 YSYEKL, per germline. The length of the CDR3 is 15 residues. The V segment lost 2 bases and the J segment 5 bases; nucleotides outside the gene matches: 3. These data originate in a study of cytomegalovirus exposure and HLA in healthy donors. General study results and limits: Within an earlier analysis, most TCR beta V segments proved productive either about 90% or about 30% of the time.

PCR used 60 Vbeta primers and 13 Jbeta primers. Clones were read by immunoSEQ multiplex PCR, and TCRdb kept only the in-frame ones, dropping some. The sample gives 100,000 to 150,000 clones, approximately 82% of which show up once; roughly 2.5% is in the top ten. This TCR derives from a man aged 45-60 years in good health and CMV-seronegative. The chain employs TRBV4-1 and TRBJ1-1; 12 bases match TRBD1. The sample was PBMCs. CDR3 sequence reads: CASSQSGQGATEAFF. The CDR3 bases are TGCGCCAGCAGCCAATCGGGACAGGGGGCTACTGAAGCTTTCTTT.